The TCR beta chain under discussion was sequenced for a study of cytomegalovirus exposure and HLA in healthy donors. Germline values: CDR1 SGHTA, CDR2 FQGTGA. The CDR3 is 20 amino acids. Trimming took 1 base from V and 1 from J, leaving 20 bases between them. Primers for the PCR totalled 60 Vbeta and 13 Jbeta. Sequencing was performed with immunoSEQ multiplex PCR; in TCRdb, only in-frame clones are kept and a portion is missing. Of about 91,000 clones in the sample, 90% are singletons; the top ten hold around 2.3%. The receptor comes from a man in his late teens or twenties in good health and CMV-seronegative. Sequenced sample: PBMCs. The chain carries TRBV7-3 and TRBJ2-6; perhaps TRBD1 as D (5 bases). CDR3 nucleotide sequence: TGTGCCAGCAGCTTAAATCCCCAGGGATTAGACTTATCTGGGGCCAACGTCCTGACTTTC. It is translated as CASSLNPQGLDLSGANVLTF.